This is a list of T cell receptor beta chains from one sample in a study of blood T cell repertoires in COVID-19. The repertoire was sequenced with immunoSEQ multiplex PCR; TCRdb's copy has only in-frame clones and lacks some. The table records over 60,000 clones, about nine tenths of them present only once. Sequences were obtained from peripheral blood. Source of these receptors: a woman aged 55-69 years with acute or convalescent COVID-19. Both conserved end residues are part of each CDR3. Each record gives: J gene, D gene, clone size, CDR3 length, V gene, CDR3 DNA, CDR3 protein. The D gene is left open where the match is weak. Size is omitted from some rows. Given values are once, few, many or a class for expanded clones.

TRBJ2-5 TRBD1 NA 15 TRBV19 TGTGCCAGTAGTCTTAAGACAGGGTTAGGAGAGACCCAGTACTTC CASSLKTGLGETQYF
TRBJ1-1 TRBD1 once 17 TRBV2 TGTGCCAGCACCCGGACAGGGAACCTAAGCCCGAACACTGAAGCTTTCTTT CASTRTGNLSPNTEAFF
TRBJ1-2 NA NA 14 TRBV4-2 TGTGCCAGCAGGTCGAGCAGGGGTAACTATGGCTACACCTTC CASRSSRGNYGYTF
TRBJ2-1 NA few 13 TRBV2 TGTGCCAGCAGTTGGTCAGTAACGTTTGAGCAGTTCTTC CASSWSVTFEQFF
TRBJ1-4 TRBD1 NA 15 TRBV6-2/TRBV6-3 TGTGCCAGCAGCCCGGGACAGCGAAGCGGTGAAAAACTGTTTTTT CASSPGQRSGEKLFF
TRBJ1-2 NA few 13 TRBV5-1 TGCGCCAGCAGCTTGTCCGGGGGGTTAGGCTACACCTTC CASSLSGGLGYTF
TRBJ2-2 NA NA 15 TRBV24-1 TGTGCCACCAGTGACCCTCGGGACATCACCGGGGAGCTGTTTTTT CATSDPRDITGELFF
TRBJ1-4 TRBD1 NA 14 TRBV5-4 TGTGCCAGCAGTTTAGGGGGCCTGAGTGAAAAACTGTTTTTT CASSLGGLSEKLFF
TRBJ2-1 NA NA 15 TRBV19 TGTGCCAGTAGTATAGGGCTAGCTAACCCCCATGAGCAGTTCTTC CASSIGLANPHEQFF
TRBJ2-7 NA NA 14 TRBV3-1/TRBV3-2 TGTGCCAGCAGCCAAGATTCGGGGGTCTACGAGCAGTACTTC CASSQDSGVYEQYF
TRBJ2-2 TRBD1 NA 16 TRBV6-1 TGTGCCAGCAGTGCCTTACAGGGGGCCGGCACCGGGGAGCTGTTTTTT CASSALQGAGTGELFF
TRBJ2-7 NA few 13 TRBV5-6 TGTGCCAGCAGCTTCAGCGGGTTCTACGAGCAGTACTTC CASSFSGFYEQYF
TRBJ1-2 NA few 15 TRBV6-5 TGTGCCAGCAGTTACGCGGGGGGGAGAAACTATGGCTACACCTTC CASSYAGGRNYGYTF
TRBJ1-1 TRBD1 once 12 TRBV28 TGTGCCAGCTGGGGACAGCTCACTGAAGCTTTCTTT CASWGQLTEAFF
TRBJ2-5 TRBD2 once 15 TRBV5-1 TGCGCCAGCAGCTGGGGACTAGCGGGGTTTGAGACCCAGTACTTC CASSWGLAGFETQYF
TRBJ1-2 TRBD1 NA 13 TRBV11-2 TGTGCCAGCACCTTCGGGACAGCCTATGGCTACACCTTC CASTFGTAYGYTF
TRBJ1-5 NA NA 14 TRBV27 TGTGCCAGCAGTTTGAGCAATAGCAATCAGCCCCAGCATTTT CASSLSNSNQPQHF
TRBJ2-1 NA NA 14 TRBV19 TGTGCCAGTAAGGGCGCGGGGTCCTACAATGAGCAGTTCTTC CASKGAGSYNEQFF
TRBJ2-3 NA NA 15 TRBV5-1 TGCGCCAGCAGGGAAAGGCAAGGGGGCACAGATACGCAGTATTTT CASRERQGGTDTQYF
TRBJ2-7 NA NA 14 TRBV7-9 TGTGCCAGCAGCTTGAAGGGGACTCCCTACGAGCAGTACTTC CASSLKGTPYEQYF
TRBJ1-1 NA medium-sized 16 TRBV19 TGTGCCAGTCGTTACAGGTGGTGGTGGAAAGGCACTGAAGCTTTCTTT CASRYRWWWKGTEAFF
TRBJ2-7 NA NA 14 TRBV19 TGTGCCAGTAGTATGTCAGGGAGGACCTACGAGCAGTACTTC CASSMSGRTYEQYF
TRBJ2-3 NA NA 14 TRBV4-1 TGCGCCAGCAGCCAAGATACTAGCACAGATACGCAGTATTTT CASSQDTSTDTQYF
TRBJ2-3 TRBD2 few 17 TRBV29-1 TGCAGCGTTGTGGGGACTAGCGGGAGCGCTAGCACAGATACGCAGTATTTT CSVVGTSGSASTDTQYF
TRBJ2-7 NA once 14 TRBV18 TGTGCCAGCTCACCAAGGGGGGGTAGGTACGAGCAGTACTTC CASSPRGGRYEQYF
TRBJ2-1 TRBD1 NA 14 TRBV6-1 TGTGCCAGCAGTGAAATGGGGACAGTTGTTGAGCAGTTCTTC CASSEMGTVVEQFF
TRBJ1-6 NA NA 17 TRBV9 TGTGCCAGCAGCGTAGATCACAGGGTTTCCTATAATTCACCCCTCCACTTT CASSVDHRVSYNSPLHF
TRBJ1-2 NA NA 15 TRBV5-1 TGCGCCAGCAGCCCTAGACAGGACCCTAACTATGGCTACACCTTC CASSPRQDPNYGYTF
TRBJ1-5 NA NA 13 TRBV2 TGTGCCAGCAGTGCAGTACCCCTCAGCCGGGAGCATTTT CASSAVPLSREHF
TRBJ2-5 NA NA 14 TRBV5-1 TGCGCCAGCAGCCTGGTCTCAGGGATTGAGACCCAGTACTTC CASSLVSGIETQYF
TRBJ1-5 TRBD1 NA 15 TRBV19 TGTGCCAGTAGTATAGGGGCAGGGGGAGCTCAGCCCCAGCATTTT CASSIGAGGAQPQHF
TRBJ2-1 NA NA 16 TRBV27 TGTGCCAGCAGTTCAACCAGGGCCAGCTCCTACAATGAGCAGTTCTTC CASSSTRASSYNEQFF
TRBJ2-5 NA NA 15 TRBV24-1 TGTGCCACCAGTGAACGGGGAGGACCTAGGGAGACCCAGTACTTC CATSERGGPRETQYF
TRBJ2-3 TRBD1 few 15 TRBV5-4 TGTGCCAGCAGCCTCGACAGGGGGTTTACAGATACGCAGTATTTT CASSLDRGFTDTQYF
TRBJ2-5 NA NA 14 TRBV11-1 TGTGCCAGCAGCTTAGAGAGTTTCCAAGAGACCCAGTACTTC CASSLESFQETQYF
TRBJ2-1 TRBD1 once 15 TRBV18 TGTGCCAGCTCACAACCGGGACAGGGGGCGGGTGAGCAGTTCTTC CASSQPGQGAGEQFF
TRBJ2-2 NA NA 14 TRBV5-1 TGCGCCAGCTTCGGACAGTTGAACACCGGGGAGCTGTTTTTT CASFGQLNTGELFF
TRBJ2-1 TRBD2 NA 17 TRBV5-8 TGTGCCAGCAGCCCCCCTGGGACTAGCTATATCTACAATGAGCAGTTCTTC CASSPPGTSYIYNEQFF